A selection of T cell receptor beta chains follows, all from one sample in a study of long-term antiretroviral therapy in people with HIV. Some clones are missing from TCRdb's copy, which holds only in-frame ones; the method was immunoSEQ multiplex PCR. This table has 24,000 or so clones, around 86% appearing once. The sample here was unsorted PBMCs, taken 1.9 years after starting antiretroviral therapy. All receptors derive from a woman between 25 and 40 years old with HIV. Each CDR3 is given with its conserved first and last residue. Fields, in order: J gene, V gene, CDR3 protein.

TRBJ2-2 TRBV7-9 CASSTQGATSTGELFF
TRBJ2-2 TRBV5-8 CASSLGFTGELFF
TRBJ2-2 TRBV6-1 CASRGWAGELFF
TRBJ1-2 TRBV6-1 CASTVSYGYTF
TRBJ1-2 TRBV7-8 CASSLETGTAGYTF
TRBJ1-2 TRBV14 CASSPQQGGVYGYTF
TRBJ1-2 TRBV5-5 CASSPGTGYGYTF
TRBJ2-7 TRBV27 CASLAGERYEQYF
TRBJ2-1 TRBV5-1 CASSMGSSYNEQFF
TRBJ2-1 TRBV9 CASSVSSGGPIGSYNEQFF
TRBJ1-3 TRBV4-2 CASSQEGGNTIYF
TRBJ1-1 TRBV6-5 CASSYRRNTEAFF
TRBJ1-1 TRBV7-9 CASSLEGGRAGTEAFF
TRBJ1-1 TRBV5-1 CASSLTDTNTEAFF
TRBJ2-7 TRBV5-8 CASKRGGTYEQYF
TRBJ2-2 TRBV27 CASSPPGGRDTGELFF
TRBJ1-4 TRBV20-1 CSARAREKLFF
TRBJ1-1 TRBV5-6 CASSPRVRVNTEAFF
TRBJ2-5 TRBV5-1 CASSTGTVEKTQYF
TRBJ2-3 TRBV5-8 CASSWGGTTDTQYF
TRBJ1-4 TRBV4-2 CASSQDYREKLFF
TRBJ1-5 TRBV5-4 CASSLEASTSNQPQHF